These 17 T cell receptor beta chains were sequenced from one sample in a study of T cell repertoires in cytomegalovirus infection (dated by TCRdb to between 2019 and 2020). What the treatment or condition label conveys for this sample: in vitro stimulation with specific CMV peptide epitopes to enrich CMV-specific T cells. The antigens of these receptors remain unknown. Sequenced on an Illumina HiSeq 1500. TCRdb handled the public reads itself, with Q25 trimming in fastp and clone calling in MiXCR, and kept productive beta chains. Records with the same CDR3 protein are collapsed into one entry carrying the most frequent genes and DNA. Across this sample there are some 800,000 distinct CDR3 sequences, with 30% to 35% seen only once. The top ten constitute 9.5% to 15% of the sample. Sample: cultured CD8+ T cells from PBMCs, taken from culture after CMV antigen stimulation. The receptor source for this set is a human donor in good health (CMV status not recorded). Some clones in this sample may be carry-over from other donors' samples.

CDR3: CASSLNDRGSRSPLHF. CDR3 bases: TGTGCCAGCAGTCTAAACGACAGGGGGTCGAGATCACCCCTCCACTTT. The chain joins TRBV27 to TRBJ1-6; 9 bases are a match to TRBD1. Germline-derived CDR1 and CDR2 are MNHEY and SMNVEV (reference sequence). J gave up 10 bases and V 5 bases, and 12 bases lay outside the gene matches. The CDR3 has 16 residues.

In its sample, this clonotype was seen a few times. The rearrangement joins TRBV7-6 to TRBJ2-5; D might be TRBD1 (6 bases). V lost 1 base and J lost 3, with 18 bases in between. The CDR3 consists of 17 residues. CDR1 and CDR2 (germline): SGHVS, FNYEAQ. The CDR3 nucleotides read TGTGCCAGCAGCTTAGAGGTCTGGCTAGCAGGGGAAGAGACCCAGTACTTC. It translates to CASSLEVWLAGEETQYF.

This clonotype has more than one count but fewer than ten. CDR3 in DNA: TGTGCCAGCAGTTTTCTCGACAGGGTGATGGATGGCTACACCTTC. Translation gives CASSFLDRVMDGYTF. The genes are TRBV12-3 or TRBV12-4 and TRBJ1-2, with 7 bases fitting TRBD1. V dropped 3 bases and J dropped 6; count of bases not matched to a gene: 10. This CDR3 spans 15 amino acids.

This clonotype was recorded once. At one of its ends the junction is not consistent with the germline gene, which may arise from a read error. The V gene is TRBV6-2 or TRBV6-3, the J gene TRBJ1-1; 7 nucleotides align to TRBD1. CDR3 length: 15 amino acids. Germline loops: CDR1 MNHEY, CDR2 SVGEGT. CDR3 DNA sequence: TGTGCCAGCAGTCACTCTGCAGGGGGACGGACTGAAGCTTTCTTT. This translates into CASSHSAGGRTEAFF.

A few counts support this clonotype. The rearrangement uses TRBV24-1 and TRBJ1-5, with D perhaps TRBD1 (5 bases). V was trimmed by 3 bases and J by 0 bases, leaving 11 bases between them. The V gene's germline CDR1 is KGHDR and CDR2 SFDVKD. The CDR3 covers 16 residues. CDR3 sequence reads: CATSDGAPNSNQPQHF. DNA for the CDR3: TGTGCCACCAGTGATGGGGCACCTAATAGCAATCAGCCCCAGCATTTT.

This chain connects TRBV6-1 to TRBJ2-1; maybe TRBD1 (5 bases). Looked up from germline, CDR1 is MNHNS and CDR2 is SASEGT. This CDR3 contains 15 residues. V shed 6 bases and J shed 0 bases, with 12 bases lying between them. The CDR3 here is CASSRAPSSYNEQFF. CDR3 nucleotides: TGTGCCAGCAGCAGGGCCCCCAGCTCCTACAATGAGCAGTTCTTC.

Of note for this clonotype: This may stem from a read error, because a much larger clone lies one nucleotide away. The chain couples TRBV7-2 to TRBJ2-1; TRBD1 agrees at 9 bases. Germline loops: CDR1 SGHTA, CDR2 FQGNSA. The J segment lost 6 bases and the V segment lost 3 bases, leaving 12 bases of the junction unmatched. The CDR3 length is 17 residues. Here the CDR3 reads CASSFTGGLTVCNEQFF. The CDR3 DNA is TGTGCCAGCAGCTTTACAGGGGGCCTAACGGTCTGCAATGAGCAGTTCTTC.

This clonotype has ten or more counts. The gene calls are TRBV7-2 and TRBJ1-5; 7 bases agree with TRBD1. Germline CDR1 SGHTA, CDR2 FQGNSA. The CDR3 covers 15 residues. V dropped 5 bases and J dropped 2; count of bases not matched to a gene: 6. The CDR3, as DNA: TGTGCCAGCAGCGACAGGGAGTCTGGCAATCAGCCCCAGCATTTT. Encoded protein: CASSDRESGNQPQHF.

The chain recombines TRBV6-5 with TRBJ2-7, with 11 nucleotides matching TRBD2. The CDR3 consists of 15 residues. V lost 0 bases to trimming and J lost 3 bases; unmatched junction nucleotides: 1. The germline V gene has CDR1 MNHEY and CDR2 SVGAGI. CDR3 bases: TGTGCCAGCAGTTACTCTAGCGGGGGGGGCTACGAGCAGTACGTC. Translated, it gives CASSYSSGGGYEQYV.

The rearrangement uses TRBV28 and TRBJ1-4, with 7 bases aligning to TRBD1. The CDR3 sequence is 13 residues long. Looked up from germline, CDR1 is MDHEN and CDR2 is SYDVKM. V shed 8 bases and J 8 bases; nucleotides not matched to a gene: 8. This chain's CDR3 is CASEGDSREKLFF. CDR3 nucleotide sequence: TGTGCCAGCGAGGGGGACAGCAGGGAAAAACTGTTTTTT. The full variable domain, in which reference TRBV28 and TRBJ1-4 provide the parts outside the CDR3, is DVKVTQSSRYLVKRTGEKVFLECVQDMDHENMFWYRQDPGLGLRLIYFSYDVKMKEKGDIPEGYSVSREKKERFSLILESASTNQTSMYLCASEGDSREKLFFGSGTQLSVL.

The chain links TRBV6-2 or TRBV6-3 to TRBJ1-1, with 7 bases that match TRBD1. V trimming: 7 bases; J trimming: 7 bases; junction bases outside the gene matches: 12. The CDR3 has 14 amino acids. Looked up from germline, CDR1 is MNHEY and CDR2 is SVGEGT. The CDR3, as DNA: TGTGCCAGCACGGGACAGCTCAGACGTCTTGAAGCTTTCTTT. It specifies CASTGQLRRLEAFF.

The V call is TRBV7-9, the J call TRBJ1-5; D remains unclear. V was clipped by 0 bases and J by 2 bases, with 8 bases between them. CDR1 is SEHNR and CDR2 is FQNEAQ in the germline V gene (reference sequence). The CDR3 contains 15 residues. The CDR3 DNA sequence: TGTGCCAGCAGCTTAGCGAGCCGGGGCAATCAGCCCCAGCATTTT. Translating it yields CASSLASRGNQPQHF. Based on the CDR3 plus reference TRBV7-9 and TRBJ1-5, the full variable domain is DTGVSQNPRHKITKRGQNVTFRCDPISEHNRLYWYRQTLGQGPEFLTYFQNEAQLEKSRLLSDRFSAERPKGSFSTLEIQRTEQGDSAMYLCASSLASRGNQPQHFGDGTRLSIL.

V gene TRBV10-3 combines with J gene TRBJ2-2; perhaps D is TRBD1 or TRBD2 (7 bases each). V lost 8 bases and J 4 bases, leaving 14 bases between the germline ends. Per the germline V gene, CDR1 is ENHRY and CDR2 is SYGVKD. The length of the CDR3 is 14 residues. The CDR3 reads CAIAQGGGTGELFF. The CDR3 region has the DNA TGTGCCATCGCTCAGGGGGGGGGCACCGGGGAGCTGTTTTTT.

This clonotype has a handful of counts. V and J are TRBV25-1 and TRBJ2-7; 10 positions agree with TRBD1. Trimming at V came to 4 bases and at J to 0 bases, leaving 6 bases not matched to a gene. CDR1 MGHDK and CDR2 SYGVNS come from the germline V gene. The CDR3 spans 16 residues. Here the CDR3 reads CASSVSGTGVSYEQYF. CDR3 coding DNA: TGTGCCAGCAGTGTCTCCGGGACAGGGGTCTCCTACGAGCAGTACTTC.

The sample holds a few counts of this clonotype. The rearrangement uses TRBV7-8 and TRBJ2-7; the D is unclear. Per germline, CDR1 SGHVS and CDR2 FQNEAQ. V gave up 5 bases and J gave up 4 bases, with 15 bases separating them. The CDR3 has 14 residues. In nucleotides, the CDR3 is TGTGCCAGCAGCCCCGGTGGCCTCATTTACGAGCAGTACGTC. This gives the protein CASSPGGLIYEQYV.

V usage is TRBV7-9 and J usage is TRBJ2-5; D remains unclear. V shed 4 bases and J shed 4 bases, with 22 bases lying between them. Germline CDR1 is SEHNR and CDR2 is FQNEAQ (reference sequence). The CDR3 length is 17 residues. DNA for the CDR3: TGTGCCAGCAGCTCTATCGAAGTCGGCTTTTGGGGAGAGACCCAGTACTTC. The encoded protein is CASSSIEVGFWGETQYF. Drawing the rest from reference TRBV7-9 and TRBJ2-5, the complete variable domain is DTGVSQNPRHKITKRGQNVTFRCDPISEHNRLYWYRQTLGQGPEFLTYFQNEAQLEKSRLLSDRFSAERPKGSFSTLEIQRTEQGDSAMYLCASSSIEVGFWGETQYFGPGTRLLVL.

In this sample, this clonotype turned up a few times. The V and J genes are TRBV7-9 and TRBJ1-2; maybe TRBD1 (5 bases). This CDR3 contains 13 residues. Germline-derived CDR1 and CDR2 are SEHNR and FQNEAQ (reference sequence). The V and J ends lost 2 bases and 8 bases respectively, with 12 bases between them. Written as DNA, the CDR3 is TGTGCCAGCAGCTTAAAGTCCAGGGAAGGCTACACCTTC. The encoded protein is CASSLKSREGYTF.